These 3 T cell receptor beta chains were sequenced from one sample in a study of blood T cell repertoires in COVID-19. The protocol was immunoSEQ multiplex PCR, while the TCRdb copy is restricted to in-frame clones and leaves out a portion. The table lists around 300,000 clones, nearly 90% of them singletons. The sample comprised PBMCs or T cells enriched from blood (not recorded which). The receptor source for this set is a woman aged 18-29 years with acute COVID-19.

The rearrangement uses TRBV15 and TRBJ2-1, with TRBD1 matching 8 bases. The V and J ends lost 6 bases and 7 bases, in that order; junction bases with no gene match: 5. The length of the CDR3 is 13 residues. Germline assignment: CDR1 LNHNV and CDR2 YYDKDF (reference sequence). This CDR3 reads CATRSRGLNEQFF. For the CDR3, the DNA is TGTGCCACCAGAAGCAGGGGGCTGAATGAGCAGTTCTTC.

V gene TRBV18 combines with J gene TRBJ1-5; D call uncertain. The CDR3 spans 14 residues. Germline-derived CDR1 and CDR2 are KGHSH and LQKENI. Trimming took off 3 bases at V and 2 bases at J, with 8 bases between the two ends. The CDR3 is CASSPLQGNQPQHF. The CDR3 DNA follows: TGTGCCAGCTCACCTCTGCAGGGCAATCAGCCCCAGCATTTT.

This chain uses TRBV27 with TRBJ1-2; possibly TRBD1 for D (5 bases). The CDR3 sequence is 16 residues long. CDR1 and CDR2 from the germline V gene are MNHEY and SMNVEV (reference sequence). The ends were cut back, 4 bases at V and 1 base at J, with 16 bases in the middle. CDR3 loop: CASSWGGARGNYGYTF. CDR3 bases: TGTGCCAGCAGTTGGGGAGGGGCGAGAGGTAACTATGGCTACACCTTC.